The T cell receptor (beta chain) under discussion was sequenced for a study of siplizumab effects on memory and regulatory T cells. General study findings and limits: Major contributors to the alloresponse seemed to be naive T cells, which also appeared more diverse than memory cells. Mappable alloreactive CD4+ clones averaged around 74% Treg-derived with siplizumab versus about 30% in controls. Siplizumab significantly decreased alloreactive sequences from unstimulated CD4+ memory cells.

Roughly 90,000 TCR templates per sample were sequenced. Repertoires were generated with immunoSEQ multiplex PCR, while TCRdb's copy carries only in-frame clones and drops some. The sample contains approximately 120,000 clones, about 91% of which appear only once. The ends were cut back, 0 bases at V and 1 base at J, with 10 bases in the middle. Germline CDR1 SGDLS, CDR2 YYNGEE. The CDR3 has 15 amino acids. Turning to this clone: Its antigen is currently unknown.

The material sequenced was Tregs sorted from blood. The chain recombines TRBV9 with TRBJ1-1; no clear D gene. The clonotype comes from a human donor in good health. CDR3 amino acids: CASSVGSGRNTEAFF. The CDR3 bases are TGTGCCAGCAGCGTAGGTTCTGGGAGGAACACTGAAGCTTTCTTT.